This T cell receptor beta chain was profiled in a study of blood T cell repertoires in COVID-19 (dated by TCRdb to 2018 to 2021). Regarding the research as a whole: Collaborator samples came from the United States, Italy and Spain and covered acute and convalescent phases of COVID-19. The prospective study material was composed of cDNA or gDNA derived from T cells, B-cell-depleted T cells, or PBMCs. The dataset comprised deeply sampled blood TCRbeta repertoires from subjects exposed to, actively infected with, or recovered from COVID-19. A freely available public database, intended as a resource for researchers studying the immune response to SARS-CoV-2, is where the repertoires were released. Samples came from the ongoing ImmuneRACE study (first 160 participants) plus 1,254 subjects from 6 global collaborators. Nearly every sample came with metadata listing a de-identified subject ID, COVID-19 status, age in years and sex. Where available, HLA class I and class II types were taken from metadata supplied by the sample provider and were not determined by assay-based typing.

There are 16 amino acids in the CDR3, from cysteine to phenylalanine inclusive. Of all the DNA, just the CDR3 is kept, 48 bases in frame from base 1. In the germline V gene, CDR1 corresponds to SGDLS and CDR2 to YYNGEE. V loses 0 bases at its end and J loses 3 bases; junction bases beyond the gene matches: 7. One collaborating source in Seattle enrolled patients during active infection and followed them longitudinally through the course of disease. The collaborating institutions used their own protocols to collect whole blood in K2EDTA tubes. For TCRbeta analysis, collaborators shipped samples as frozen whole blood, isolated PBMCs, or DNA extracted from either of those sample types. TCRbeta CDR3 regions were amplified from genomic DNA using the immunoSEQ Assay, a bias-controlled multiplex PCR. As for the original processing: Within the assay, amplification of reference gene primers was used to estimate how many nucleated cells each sample contained. To quantify the absolute abundance of each unique TCRbeta CDR3 rearrangement, sequence reads were collapsed and filtered. For each sample, productive Simpson clonality was calculated by taking the square root of Simpson's diversity index across productive rearrangements. TCRdb obtained this table from immuneACCESS and retained in-frame rearrangements with V and J assigned. These tables miss some clones; where compared with another copy, unresolved V genes account for less than half of the shortfall, and the remainder is unexplained. D and trimming were read from the DNA, whereas the V and J calls and clone size are those reported in that table. This sample gives 150,000 to 200,000 clones in total; 70% to 90% of them show up just once. The ten largest account for 5.4% of the sample.

General findings and caveats noted by the study authors: Clinical and demographic metadata were provided uncurated, with the amount varying by source and participant.

With respect to this clone: Its specific antigen is unknown. No base qualities exist here, and no much larger clone lies one base off it.

The sequence joins TRBV9 to TRBJ2-3, and 7 junctional nucleotides match TRBD1. What was sequenced was peripheral blood. This receptor was taken from a woman between 50 and 59 years old with COVID-19, enrolled during active disease. The nucleotide sequence is given as TGTGCCAGCAGCGTAGCGGCAGGGGGTAGGACAGATACGCAGTATTTT. This encodes CASSVAAGGRTDTQYF.